This TCR beta chain emerged from a study of OX40 agonist ivuxolimab in advanced cancers. Regarding the study as a whole: Both blood CD4+ and CD8+ T cells showed clonal growth by week 6 at 0.1 to 3.0 mg/kg.

Patients were excluded for autoimmune disease history or systemic immunosuppression. Peripheral blood came from all dose cohorts at three timepoints. Produced via immunoSEQ multiplex PCR; TCRdb's table is partial and in-frame only. The sample holds roughly 82,000 clones, around 90% seen once. The sample holds one count of this clone. Its antigen is unknown. The CDR3 is 14 residues long. Germline CDR1 is SGHTA and CDR2 is FQGTGA. Trimming at V came to 3 bases and at J to 3 bases, leaving 3 bases not matched to a gene. The sequenced sample was CD4+ or CD8+ T cells sorted from blood, obtained in a trial of the OX40 agonist ivuxolimab. The sequence was collected from an adult with an advanced solid tumor such as melanoma, head and neck, liver or kidney cancer. The chain recombines TRBV7-3 with TRBJ2-7, with 9 bases aligning to TRBD2. CDR3 loop: CASSLVAGDYEQYF. CDR3 DNA: TGTGCCAGCAGCTTGGTAGCGGGAGACTACGAGCAGTACTTC.